What follows is one T cell receptor (beta chain) and its context. As yet, its antigen is unknown. V lost 5 bases to trimming and J lost 4 bases, with 14 bases between them. CDR1 and CDR2 from the germline V gene are SEHNR and FQNEAQ (reference sequence). The CDR3 runs 14 residues. The record originates from a study of blood T cells in healthy people across ages. Study-wide findings and caveats: Higher diversity, along with more naive CD4+ cells, distinguished long-lived donors from aged donors.

Primers used in a second PCR of roughly 6 to 11 cycles were a sample-barcoded 5' primer and a J-beta primer mix. One entry per CDR3 protein, called by TCRdb with MiXCR from the 5' RACE reads. The data contain fewer than 2,000,000 distinct CDR3 sequences, roughly 43% of them seen just once; the ten biggest clones take up approximately 22%. Material for sequencing was blood. This chain uses TRBV7-9 with TRBJ2-5; D is unresolved. This TCR was recovered from a human donor in good health. CDR3 residues: CASSVQMVRETQYF. The CDR3 nucleotides read TGTGCCAGCAGCGTACAAATGGTGAGAGAGACCCAGTACTTC. Using reference TRBV7-9 and TRBJ2-5 for the parts outside the CDR3, the full variable domain is DTGVSQNPRHKITKRGQNVTFRCDPISEHNRLYWYRQTLGQGPEFLTYFQNEAQLEKSRLLSDRFSAERPKGSFSTLEIQRTEQGDSAMYLCASSVQMVRETQYFGPGTRLLVL.